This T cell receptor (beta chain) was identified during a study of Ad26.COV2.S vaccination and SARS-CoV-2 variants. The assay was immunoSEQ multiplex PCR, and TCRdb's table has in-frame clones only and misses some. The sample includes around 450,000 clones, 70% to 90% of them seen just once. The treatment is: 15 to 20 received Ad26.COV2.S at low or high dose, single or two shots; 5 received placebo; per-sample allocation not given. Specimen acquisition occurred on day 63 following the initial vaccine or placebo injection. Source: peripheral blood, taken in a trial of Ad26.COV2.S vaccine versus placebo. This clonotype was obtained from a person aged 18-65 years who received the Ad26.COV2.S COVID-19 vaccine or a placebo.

The CDR3, as DNA: TGTGCCGTACAGCGGGGGGGCTTCACAGATACGCAGTATTTT. It specifies CAVQRGGFTDTQYF. The chain joins TRBV27 to TRBJ2-3; 10 bases are shared with TRBD2. Trimming cost V 11 bases and J 2 bases; bases outside gene matches: 7. In germline, CDR1 is MNHEY, CDR2 SMNVEV (reference sequence). This CDR3 comprises 14 residues.